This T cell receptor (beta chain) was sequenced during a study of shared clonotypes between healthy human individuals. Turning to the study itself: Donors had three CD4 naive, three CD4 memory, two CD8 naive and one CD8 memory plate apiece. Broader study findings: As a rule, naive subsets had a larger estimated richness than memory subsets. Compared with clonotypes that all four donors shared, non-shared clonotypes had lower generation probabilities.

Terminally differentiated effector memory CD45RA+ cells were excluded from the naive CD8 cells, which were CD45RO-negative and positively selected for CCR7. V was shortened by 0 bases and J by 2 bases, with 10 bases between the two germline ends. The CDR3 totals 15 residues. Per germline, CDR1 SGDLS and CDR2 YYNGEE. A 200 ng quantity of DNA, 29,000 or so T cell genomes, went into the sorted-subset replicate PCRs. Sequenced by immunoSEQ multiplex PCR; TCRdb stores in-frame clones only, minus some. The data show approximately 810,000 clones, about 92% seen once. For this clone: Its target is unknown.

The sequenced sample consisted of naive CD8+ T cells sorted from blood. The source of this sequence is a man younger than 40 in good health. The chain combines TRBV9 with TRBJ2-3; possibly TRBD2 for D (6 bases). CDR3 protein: CASSVGSGYTDTQYF. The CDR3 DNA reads TGTGCCAGCAGCGTAGGTAGCGGATACACAGATACGCAGTATTTT.